This TCR beta chain appears in the sequencing data of a study of cytomegalovirus exposure and HLA in healthy donors. Study results and caveats: The study flagged fewer than 200 TCR beta chains as cytomegalovirus-associated. The majority of CMV-associated TCR beta chains were reported as apparently HLA-restricted in a later analysis.

This CDR3 is 16 amino acids long. Germline V gene lookup returns CDR1 MNHEY and CDR2 SMNVEV (reference sequence). The V segment lost 5 bases and the J segment 4 bases; nucleotides outside the gene matches: 10. The PCR employed 60 Vbeta primers together with 13 Jbeta primers. The table came from immunoSEQ multiplex PCR; TCRdb's copy has only in-frame clones and leaves some out. The table shows approximately 150,000 clones, with about 80% occurring only once. In the case of this clone: Its antigen is as yet unknown.

The TCR comes from a man younger than 40 in good health and CMV-seropositive. The chain has TRBV27 and TRBJ2-1; 8 positions match TRBD2. The sequenced material came from PBMCs. In nucleotides, the CDR3 is TGTGCCAGCAGTGGCTCGGGACTAGAGGGTTACAATGAGCAGTTCTTC. It specifies CASSGSGLEGYNEQFF.